By proportion, the clone carrying this T cell receptor (beta chain) is medium-sized. Antigen specificity is unknown. Gene names are mouse gene names. The read ends 4 residues before the CDR3 terminus; that terminus is restored from the germline J gene. Other DNA sequences within the sample encode an identical CDR3. The CDR3 has 14 residues. The V segment lost 2 bases and the J segment 2 bases; nucleotides outside the gene matches: 0. The germline gives CDR1 NSHNY, CDR2 SYGAGN. CD4, CD8alpha, NKG2D, NKG2ACE and other markers were used to sort pooled cutaneous lymph node cells. The sample comes from a study of CD8+ T cells in alopecia areata. Study-wide context: Donors of skin were C3H/HeJ mice aged roughly 6-13 months with spontaneous alopecia, and recipients were roughly 6-10-week-old female C3H/HeJ mice.

In each case, RNA was isolated and then reverse transcribed into cDNA as the sequencing template. Data came from immunoSEQ multiplex PCR; TCRdb stores just in-frame clones and leaves some out. The sample has 7,500 to 10,000 clones, none seen only once; the top ten hold roughly a fifth. Overall study findings and caveats: Scalp data also include sequences from resident alphabeta T cells of normal skin. Across lesional scalp, and particularly alopecia totalis/universalis, clonality surpassed that of normal scalp.

This chain links TRBV13-1 with TRBJ2-7, with 11 bases that match TRBD2. This clonotype was obtained from a C3H/HeJ mouse with alopecia areata. For the strain, the MHC haplotype given is H2-k. Sequenced input: CD8+ T cells sorted from a lymph node. The CDR3 loop reads CASSEGLGAYEQYF. The sequenced part of the CDR3 DNA is TGTGCCAGCAGTGAGGGACTGGGGGCCTAT.